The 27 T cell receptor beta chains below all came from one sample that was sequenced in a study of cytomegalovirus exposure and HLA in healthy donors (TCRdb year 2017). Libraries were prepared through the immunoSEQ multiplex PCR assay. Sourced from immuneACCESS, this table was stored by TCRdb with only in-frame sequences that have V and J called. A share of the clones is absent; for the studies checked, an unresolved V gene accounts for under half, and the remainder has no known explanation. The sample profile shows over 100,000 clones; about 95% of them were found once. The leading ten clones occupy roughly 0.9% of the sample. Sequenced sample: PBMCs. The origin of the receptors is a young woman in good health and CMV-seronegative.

The DNA for the CDR3 is TGTGCCAGCAGTTACTCAACGGGAAGCACAGATACGCAGTATTTT. Residues: CASSYSTGSTDTQYF. V usage is TRBV6-5 and J usage is TRBJ2-3; weak D call: TRBD2 (5 bases). V was pared by 0 bases and J by 0 bases, with 7 bases between. Germline V gives CDR1 MNHEY, CDR2 SVGAGI. There are 15 residues in the CDR3.

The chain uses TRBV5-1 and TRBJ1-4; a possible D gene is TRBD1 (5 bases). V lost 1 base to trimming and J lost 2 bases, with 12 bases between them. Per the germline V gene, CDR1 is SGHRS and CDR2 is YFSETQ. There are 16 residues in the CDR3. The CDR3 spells CASSLRQSSTNEKLFF. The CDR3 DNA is TGCGCCAGCAGCTTGAGACAGTCTTCGACTAATGAAAAACTGTTTTTT.

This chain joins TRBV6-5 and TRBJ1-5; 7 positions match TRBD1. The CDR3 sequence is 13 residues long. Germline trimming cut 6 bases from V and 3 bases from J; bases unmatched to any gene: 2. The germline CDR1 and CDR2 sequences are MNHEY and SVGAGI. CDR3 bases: TGTGCCAGCAGGACAGGGAACAATCAGCCCCAGCATTTT. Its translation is CASRTGNNQPQHF.

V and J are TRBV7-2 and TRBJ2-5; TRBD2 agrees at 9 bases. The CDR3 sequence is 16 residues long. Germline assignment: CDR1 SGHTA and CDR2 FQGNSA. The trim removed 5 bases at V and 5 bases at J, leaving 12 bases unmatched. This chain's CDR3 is CASSAKAGGPWETQYF. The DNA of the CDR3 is TGTGCCAGCAGCGCGAAGGCGGGGGGGCCTTGGGAGACCCAGTACTTC.

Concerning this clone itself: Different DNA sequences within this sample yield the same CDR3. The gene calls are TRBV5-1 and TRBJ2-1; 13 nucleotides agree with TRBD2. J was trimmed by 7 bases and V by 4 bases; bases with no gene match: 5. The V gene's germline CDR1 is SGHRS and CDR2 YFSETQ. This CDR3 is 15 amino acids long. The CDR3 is CASSRTSGSQNEQFF. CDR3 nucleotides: TGCGCCAGCAGCAGGACTAGCGGGAGCCAGAATGAGCAGTTCTTC.

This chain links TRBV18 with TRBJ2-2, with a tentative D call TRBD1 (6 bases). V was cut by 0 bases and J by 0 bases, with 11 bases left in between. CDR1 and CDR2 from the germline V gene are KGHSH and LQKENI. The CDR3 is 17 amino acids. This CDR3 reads CASSPPGQYANTGELFF. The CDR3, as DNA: TGTGCCAGCTCACCACCCGGACAGTACGCGAACACCGGGGAGCTGTTTTTT.

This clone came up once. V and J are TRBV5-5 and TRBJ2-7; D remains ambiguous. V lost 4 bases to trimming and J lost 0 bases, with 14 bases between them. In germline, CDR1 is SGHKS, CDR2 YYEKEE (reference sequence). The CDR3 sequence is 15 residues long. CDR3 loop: CASSPPSHSSYEQYF. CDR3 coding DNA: TGTGCCAGCAGCCCCCCATCGCACAGCTCCTACGAGCAGTACTTC.

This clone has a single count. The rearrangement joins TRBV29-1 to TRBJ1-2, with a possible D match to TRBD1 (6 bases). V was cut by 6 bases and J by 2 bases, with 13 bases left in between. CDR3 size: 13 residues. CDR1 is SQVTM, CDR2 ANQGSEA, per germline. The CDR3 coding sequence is TGCAGCGTCGCAGGGGTAGGCAACTATGGCTACACCTTC. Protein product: CSVAGVGNYGYTF.

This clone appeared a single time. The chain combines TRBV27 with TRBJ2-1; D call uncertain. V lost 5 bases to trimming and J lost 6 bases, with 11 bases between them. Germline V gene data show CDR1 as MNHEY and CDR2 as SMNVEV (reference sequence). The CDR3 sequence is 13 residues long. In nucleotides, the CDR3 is TGTGCCAGCAGTGCCTGGAGAGCCAATGAGCAGTTCTTC. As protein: CASSAWRANEQFF.

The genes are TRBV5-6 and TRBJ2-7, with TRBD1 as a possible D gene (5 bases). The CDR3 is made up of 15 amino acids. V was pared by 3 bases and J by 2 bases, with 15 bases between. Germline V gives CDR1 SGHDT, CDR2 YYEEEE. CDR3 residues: CASSSTLTATYEQYF. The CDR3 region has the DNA TGTGCCAGCAGCTCGACCCTGACAGCAACCTACGAGCAGTACTTC.

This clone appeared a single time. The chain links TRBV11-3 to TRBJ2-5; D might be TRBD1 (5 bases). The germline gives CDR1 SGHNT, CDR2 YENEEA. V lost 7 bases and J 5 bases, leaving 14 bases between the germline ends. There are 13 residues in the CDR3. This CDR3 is CASKKTPGETQYF. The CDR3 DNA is TGTGCCAGCAAAAAAACCCCAGGGGAGACCCAGTACTTC.

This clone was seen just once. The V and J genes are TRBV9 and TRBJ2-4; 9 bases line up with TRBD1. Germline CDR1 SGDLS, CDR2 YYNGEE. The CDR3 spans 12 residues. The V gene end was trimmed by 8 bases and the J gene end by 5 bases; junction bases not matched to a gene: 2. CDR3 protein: CASGQGQNIQYF. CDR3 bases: TGTGCCAGTGGACAGGGGCAAAACATTCAGTACTTC.

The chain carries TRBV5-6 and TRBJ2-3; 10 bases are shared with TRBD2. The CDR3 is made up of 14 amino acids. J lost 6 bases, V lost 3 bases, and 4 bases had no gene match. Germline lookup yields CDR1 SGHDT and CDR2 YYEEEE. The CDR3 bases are TGTGCCAGCAGCTCCAAGCGGGAGGGCGATACGCAGTATTTT. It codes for CASSSKREGDTQYF.

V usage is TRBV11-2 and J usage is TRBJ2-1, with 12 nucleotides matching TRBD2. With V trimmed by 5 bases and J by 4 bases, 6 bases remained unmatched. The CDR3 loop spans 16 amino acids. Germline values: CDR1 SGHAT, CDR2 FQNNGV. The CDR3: CASSGRTSGMYNEQFF. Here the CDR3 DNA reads TGTGCCAGCAGCGGGCGGACTAGCGGGATGTACAATGAGCAGTTCTTC.

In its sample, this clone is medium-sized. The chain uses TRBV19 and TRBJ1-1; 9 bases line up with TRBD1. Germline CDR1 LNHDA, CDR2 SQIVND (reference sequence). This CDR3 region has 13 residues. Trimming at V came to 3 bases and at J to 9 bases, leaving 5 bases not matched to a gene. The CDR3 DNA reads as TGTGCCAGTAGTATTCCCGGGACAGGGAAAGCTTTCTTT. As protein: CASSIPGTGKAFF.

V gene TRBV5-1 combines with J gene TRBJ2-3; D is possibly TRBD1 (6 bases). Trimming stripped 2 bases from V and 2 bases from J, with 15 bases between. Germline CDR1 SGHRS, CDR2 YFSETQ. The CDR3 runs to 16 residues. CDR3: CASSLRGLRDTDTQYF. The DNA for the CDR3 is TGCGCCAGCAGCTTAAGGGGGTTGAGGGACACAGATACGCAGTATTTT.

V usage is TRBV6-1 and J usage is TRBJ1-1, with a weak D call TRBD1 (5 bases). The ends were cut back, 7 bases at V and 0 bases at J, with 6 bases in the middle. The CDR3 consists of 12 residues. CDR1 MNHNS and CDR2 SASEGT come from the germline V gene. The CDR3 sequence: CASTRVNTEAFF. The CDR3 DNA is TGTGCCAGCACCAGGGTGAACACTGAAGCTTTCTTT.

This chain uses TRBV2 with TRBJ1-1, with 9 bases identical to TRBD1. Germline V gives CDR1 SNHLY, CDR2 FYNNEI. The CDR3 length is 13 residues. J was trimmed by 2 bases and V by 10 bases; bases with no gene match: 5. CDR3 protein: CATRQGENTEAFF. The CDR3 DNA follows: TGTGCCACCAGACAGGGGGAAAACACTGAAGCTTTCTTT.

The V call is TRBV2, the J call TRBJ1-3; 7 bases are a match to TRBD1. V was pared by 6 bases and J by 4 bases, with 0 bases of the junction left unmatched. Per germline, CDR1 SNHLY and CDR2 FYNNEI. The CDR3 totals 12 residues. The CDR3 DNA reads TGTGCCAGCAGGACAGGGGGAAACACCATATATTTT. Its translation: CASRTGGNTIYF. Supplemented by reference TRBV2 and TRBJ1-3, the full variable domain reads EPEVTQTPSHQVTQMGQEVILRCVPISNHLYFYWYRQILGQKVEFLVSFYNNEISEKSEIFDDQFSVERPDGSNFTLKIRSTKLEDSAMYFCASRTGGNTIYFGEGSWLTVV.

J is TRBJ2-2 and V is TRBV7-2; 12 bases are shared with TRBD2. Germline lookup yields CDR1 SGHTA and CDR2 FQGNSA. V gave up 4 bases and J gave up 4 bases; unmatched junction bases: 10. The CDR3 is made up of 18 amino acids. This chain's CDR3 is CASSSLAGGYLGTGELFF. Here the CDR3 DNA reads TGTGCCAGCAGCTCACTAGCGGGGGGATACCTCGGCACCGGGGAGCTGTTTTTT.

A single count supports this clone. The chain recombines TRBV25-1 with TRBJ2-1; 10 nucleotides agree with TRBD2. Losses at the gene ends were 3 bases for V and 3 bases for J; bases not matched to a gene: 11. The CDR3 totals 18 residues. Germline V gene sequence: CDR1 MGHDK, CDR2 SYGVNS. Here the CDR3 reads CASSDPSLAGVGYNEQFF. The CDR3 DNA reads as TGTGCCAGCAGTGACCCATCTCTAGCGGGAGTAGGCTACAATGAGCAGTTCTTC.

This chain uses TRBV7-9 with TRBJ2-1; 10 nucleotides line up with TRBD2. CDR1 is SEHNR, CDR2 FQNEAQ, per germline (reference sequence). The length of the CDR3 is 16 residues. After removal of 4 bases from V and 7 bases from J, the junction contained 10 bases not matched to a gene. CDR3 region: CASSSLAGGLRNEQFF. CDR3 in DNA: TGTGCCAGCAGCTCCTTAGCGGGGGGTTTGAGAAATGAGCAGTTCTTC.

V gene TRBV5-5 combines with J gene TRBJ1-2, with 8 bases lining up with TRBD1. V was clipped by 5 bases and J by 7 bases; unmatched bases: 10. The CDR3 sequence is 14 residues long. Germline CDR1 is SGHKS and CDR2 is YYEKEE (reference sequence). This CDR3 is CASSRAPGGVGYTF. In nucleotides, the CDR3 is TGTGCCAGCAGTAGGGCCCCAGGGGGCGTTGGCTACACCTTC.

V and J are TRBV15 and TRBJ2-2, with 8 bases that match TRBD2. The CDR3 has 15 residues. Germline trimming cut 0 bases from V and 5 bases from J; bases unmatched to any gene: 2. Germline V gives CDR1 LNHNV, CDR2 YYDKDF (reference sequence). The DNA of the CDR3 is TGTGCCACCAGCAGAGACCGGGAGGGGACCGGGGAGCTGTTTTTT. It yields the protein CATSRDREGTGELFF.

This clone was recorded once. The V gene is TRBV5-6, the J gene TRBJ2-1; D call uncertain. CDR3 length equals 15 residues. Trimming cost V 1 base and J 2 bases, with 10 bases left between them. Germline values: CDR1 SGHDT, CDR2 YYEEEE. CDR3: CASSLWSDPYNEQFF. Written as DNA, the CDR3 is TGTGCCAGCAGCTTGTGGTCAGATCCCTACAATGAGCAGTTCTTC.

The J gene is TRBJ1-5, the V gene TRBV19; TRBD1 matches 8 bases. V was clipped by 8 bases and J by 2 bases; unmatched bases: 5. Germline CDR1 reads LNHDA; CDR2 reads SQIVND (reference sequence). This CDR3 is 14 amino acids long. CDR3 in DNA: TGTGCCAGTTCAGGGGGCGCGGGCAATCAGCCCCAGCATTTT. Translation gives CASSGGAGNQPQHF.

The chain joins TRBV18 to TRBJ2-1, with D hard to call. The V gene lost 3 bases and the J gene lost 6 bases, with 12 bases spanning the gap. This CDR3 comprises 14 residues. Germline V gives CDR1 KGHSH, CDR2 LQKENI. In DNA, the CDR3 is TGTGCCAGCTCACCTACGGTTAGCCGCAATGAGCAGTTCTTC. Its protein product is CASSPTVSRNEQFF.